These 26 T cell receptor beta chains were all obtained from the same sample, sequenced in a study of blood T cell repertoires in COVID-19. Produced via immunoSEQ multiplex PCR; TCRdb's table is partial and in-frame only. The sample lists hundreds of thousands of clones, around nine tenths occurring once. Input material: peripheral blood. The source of these receptors is a woman aged 25 to 39 with COVID-19, enrolled during active disease.

The CDR3 DNA reads TGTGCCAGCAGCTTAGTGGGACAGGGGGCGTCGGACTATGGCTACACCTTC. This codes for CASSLVGQGASDYGYTF. The chain uses TRBV7-9 and TRBJ1-2; 12 bases match TRBD1. Trimming cost V 1 base and J 3 bases; bases outside gene matches: 6. Germline V gene lookup returns CDR1 SEHNR and CDR2 FQNEAQ (reference sequence). CDR3 length: 17 residues.

This sequence joins TRBV21-1 and TRBJ1-5; no check of the table's D call, TRBD1, against the DNA was made. TRBV21-1 is given as a pseudogene. The CDR3 runs to 13 residues. In DNA, the CDR3 is TGTGCCAGCAGCAAAGGGCAGAATCAGCCCCAGCATTTT. Protein sequence: CASSKGQNQPQHF.

On this clone itself: This specimen includes other DNA sequences encoding the same CDR3. V gene TRBV5-1 combines with J gene TRBJ1-1, with 10 bases aligning to TRBD1. Germline V CDR1 and CDR2: SGHRS, YFSETQ. The CDR3 has 13 amino acids. After removal of 0 bases from V and 8 bases from J, the junction contained 1 base not matched to a gene. DNA for the CDR3: TGCGCCAGCAGCTTGGGACAGGGGGCGGAAGCTTTCTTT. The encoded protein is CASSLGQGAEAFF.

The rearrangement uses TRBV3-1 (or the pseudogene TRBV3-2) and TRBJ2-3; 9 bases are shared with TRBD2. CDR3 length: 15 residues. J was trimmed by 5 bases and V by 1 base; bases with no gene match: 4. The germline CDR1 and CDR2 sequences are LGHDT and YNNKEL (reference sequence). CDR3 coding DNA: TGTGCCAGCAGCCAAGTAAGCGGGGGGATAGATACGCAGTATTTT. Its protein is CASSQVSGGIDTQYF.

This clone was seen just once. This chain connects TRBV30 to TRBJ1-4, with no clear D. The CDR3 is 12 residues long. Trimming shortened V by 2 bases and J by 6 bases, and 7 bases separated the two germline ends. Germline CDR1 is GTSNPN and CDR2 is SVGIG (reference sequence). The CDR3 sequence: CAWSTKDEKLFF. Written as DNA, the CDR3 is TGTGCCTGGAGTACAAAAGATGAAAAACTGTTTTTT.

This CDR3 reads CASSPDKNTGELFF. CDR3 nucleotides: TGTGCCAGCAGCCCCGACAAGAACACCGGGGAGCTGTTTTTT. The chain uses TRBV7-9 and TRBJ2-2; D ambiguous. There are 14 residues in the CDR3. CDR1 SEHNR and CDR2 FQNEAQ come from the germline V gene (reference sequence). V was pared by 5 bases and J by 1 base, with 8 bases between.

V is TRBV18 and J is TRBJ1-2; 7 nucleotides line up with TRBD1. V shed 2 bases and J 4 bases; nucleotides not matched to a gene: 10. The CDR3 has 16 amino acids. The germline V gene encodes CDR1 KGHSH and CDR2 LQKENI. CDR3 residues: CASSPFAGQPRYGYTF. CDR3 nucleotides: TGTGCCAGCTCACCATTCGCGGGACAGCCTCGCTATGGCTACACCTTC.

CDR3 coding DNA: TGTGCCAGCAGTAGGACTAGCGGGGGGAATGAGCAGTTCTTC. Translating gives CASSRTSGGNEQFF. The chain joins TRBV6-5 to TRBJ2-1, with TRBD2 matching over 14 bases. Germline CDR1 reads MNHEY; CDR2 reads SVGAGI. This CDR3 comprises 14 residues. The ends lost 5 bases at V and 7 bases at J; junction bases unmatched: 1.

The chain has TRBV28 and TRBJ1-2; D is undetermined. Germline lookup yields CDR1 MDHEN and CDR2 SYDVKM. Trimming left V 6 bases short and J 2 bases short, with 13 bases between. This CDR3 is 14 amino acids long. The CDR3 bases are TGTGCCAGCAGACCCGGGAACCTCAACTATGGCTACACCTTC. This codes for CASRPGNLNYGYTF.

Comment on this clone: Within the sample, other DNA sequences also encode this same CDR3. V usage is TRBV19 and J usage is TRBJ1-1; D possibly corresponds to TRBD1 (6 bases). The length of the CDR3 is 14 residues. Trimming took off 5 bases at V and 0 bases at J, with 10 bases between the two ends. Germline V gene sequence: CDR1 LNHDA, CDR2 SQIVND (reference sequence). The CDR3 nucleotides read TGTGCCAGTAGTCCACAGGGACTGAACACTGAAGCTTTCTTT. This sequence encodes CASSPQGLNTEAFF. Looking up the rest from reference TRBV19 and TRBJ1-1 gives the full variable domain: DGGITQSPKYLFRKEGQNVTLSCEQNLNHDAMYWYRQDPGQGLRLIYYSQIVNDFQKGDIAEGYSVSREKKESFPLTVTSAQKNPTAFYLCASSPQGLNTEAFFGQGTRLTVV.

The chain has TRBV5-4 and TRBJ1-1; 8 bases are shared with TRBD1. The CDR3 is made up of 16 amino acids. V lost 4 bases to trimming and J lost 2 bases; unmatched junction nucleotides: 10. Looked up from germline, CDR1 is SGHNT and CDR2 is YYREEE (reference sequence). The CDR3 region is CASSPPGQAINTEAFF. CDR3 DNA sequence: TGTGCCAGCAGCCCGCCGGGACAGGCCATTAACACTGAAGCTTTCTTT. Full variable domain (missing parts from reference TRBV5-4 and TRBJ1-1): ETGVTQSPTHLIKTRGQQVTLRCSSQSGHNTVSWYQQALGQGPQFIFQYYREEENGRGNFPPRFSGLQFPNYSSELNVNALELDDSALYLCASSPPGQAINTEAFFGQGTRLTVV.

Only a few counts were recorded for this clone. The rearrangement joins TRBV19 to TRBJ1-5; D is perhaps TRBD1 (5 bases). The CDR3 consists of 14 residues. V was clipped by 7 bases and J by 4 bases, with 14 bases between them. Germline V lookup: CDR1 LNHDA, CDR2 SQIVND (reference sequence). The CDR3: CASTRWGVNQPQHF. The CDR3 coding sequence is TGTGCCAGTACTCGCTGGGGGGTTAATCAGCCCCAGCATTTT.

A remark on this clone: Mismatch with germline at one junction end may stem from a read error. This chain links TRBV6-4 with TRBJ1-1; D call uncertain. The CDR3 runs to 13 residues. Germline CDR1 and CDR2: MRHNA and SNTAGT. The CDR3 region is CATSFGSHTEAFF. The CDR3 DNA follows: TGTGCCACCAGTTTCGGGAGCCACACTGAAGCTTTCTTT.

The genes are TRBV23-1 and TRBJ2-3; D call uncertain. TRBV23-1 carries the ORF label, with uncertain function. This CDR3 has 18 amino acids. The V gene lost 2 bases and the J gene lost 1 base, with 19 bases spanning the gap. CDR3 region: CASSQNPNHTERTDTQYF. CDR3 in DNA: TGCGCCAGCAGTCAAAATCCCAACCACACAGAACGCACAGATACGCAGTATTTT.

The genes are TRBV6-6 and TRBJ2-7; D is perhaps TRBD2 (6 bases). Deletions cut 0 bases from V and 3 bases from J, with 12 bases between. Germline assignment: CDR1 MNHNY and CDR2 SVGAGI (reference sequence). The CDR3 extends over 15 amino acids. CDR3 loop: CASSYSMAGGYEQYF. CDR3 in DNA: TGTGCCAGCAGTTACTCCATGGCCGGGGGCTACGAGCAGTACTTC.

The chain combines TRBV5-1 with TRBJ2-7; 14 nucleotides align to TRBD2. The J segment lost 6 bases and the V segment lost 2 bases, leaving 13 bases of the junction unmatched. This CDR3 region has 18 residues. CDR1 and CDR2 (germline): SGHRS, YFSETQ. For the CDR3, the DNA is TGCGCCAGCAGCTTCACCCCCTTGACTAGCGGGGGGGCGGGCGAGCAGTACTTC. It encodes CASSFTPLTSGGAGEQYF. Full variable domain (remainder filled in from reference TRBV5-1 and TRBJ2-7): KAGVTQTPRYLIKTRGQQVTLSCSPISGHRSVSWYQQTPGQGLQFLFEYFSETQRNKGNFPGRFSGRQFSNSRSEMNVSTLELGDSALYLCASSFTPLTSGGAGEQYFGPGTRLTVT.

CDR3: CASSERGLAVMDTQYF. CDR3 in DNA: TGTGCCAGCAGTGAACGAGGACTAGCAGTAATGGATACGCAGTATTTT. This rearrangement joins TRBV2 to TRBJ2-3; TRBD2 aligns across 8 bases. This CDR3 is 16 amino acids long. Germline values: CDR1 SNHLY, CDR2 FYNNEI. V lost 2 bases to trimming and J lost 6 bases; unmatched junction nucleotides: 10.

The sample holds one count of this clone. The chain has TRBV6-2 or TRBV6-3 and TRBJ1-2; D gene unclear. There are 12 residues in the CDR3. Germline lookup yields CDR1 MNHEY and CDR2 SVGEGT. V gave up 2 bases and J gave up 5 bases, with 6 bases separating them. CDR3 in DNA: TGTGCCAGCAGTTACGGGCCATATGGCTACACCTTC. Translating gives CASSYGPYGYTF.

The rearrangement joins TRBV19 to TRBJ1-1; possibly TRBD1 for D (5 bases). The CDR3 runs 11 residues. Trimming cost V 10 bases and J 0 bases, with 6 bases left between them. Germline CDR1 and CDR2: LNHDA and SQIVND (reference sequence). Here the CDR3 reads CATTVNTEAFF. Written as DNA, the CDR3 is TGTGCCACGACAGTGAACACTGAAGCTTTCTTT.

In regard to this clone: Being one base from a much bigger clone, this may be a read error. The CDR3, as DNA: TGTGCCAGCGGTGACAGGGGCTATGGCTACACCTTC. Protein: CASGDRGYGYTF. The genes are TRBV12-3 or TRBV12-4 and TRBJ1-2; 8 bases align to TRBD1. V dropped 8 bases and J dropped 4; count of bases not matched to a gene: 3. CDR3 length equals 12 residues.

V and J are TRBV2 and TRBJ2-7; 13 nucleotides align to TRBD2. V lost 5 bases, J lost 7 bases, and 8 bases stayed unmatched. The V gene's germline CDR1 is SNHLY and CDR2 FYNNEI. This CDR3 has 15 residues. The CDR3 region has the DNA TGTGCCAGCAGTTACCTACTAGCGGGGGGGCGTGAGCAGTACTTC. It encodes CASSYLLAGGREQYF.

This chain links TRBV27 with TRBJ1-6, with TRBD1 identical over 9 bases. Germline V gives CDR1 MNHEY, CDR2 SMNVEV (reference sequence). J was trimmed by 9 bases and V by 7 bases; bases with no gene match: 4. The CDR3 contains 13 residues. Here the CDR3 DNA reads TGTGCCAGCACGGGACAGGGCTTTTCACCCCTCCACTTT. Residues: CASTGQGFSPLHF.

This chain uses TRBV4-1 with TRBJ2-4; 8 bases line up with TRBD2. CDR1 is MGHRA, CDR2 YSYEKL, per germline. The CDR3 is 17 residues long. V dropped 1 base and J dropped 2; count of bases not matched to a gene: 7. The CDR3 coding sequence is TGCGCCAGCAGCCAAGTCCTCGGGGGGGGATCCAAAAACATTCAGTACTTC. Protein: CASSQVLGGGSKNIQYF.

The rearrangement links TRBV6-5 to TRBJ1-1; the D gene is possibly TRBD1 (6 bases). V lost 4 bases, J lost 4 bases, and 10 bases lay in between. CDR3 length: 13 amino acids. Germline V gene lookup returns CDR1 MNHEY and CDR2 SVGAGI. In nucleotides, the CDR3 is TGTGCCAGCAGTTGGGGGGGCACCACTGAAGCTTTCTTT. Residues: CASSWGGTTEAFF.

This rearrangement joins TRBV19 to TRBJ2-5, with 9 bases that match TRBD1. V lost 5 bases and J lost 4; bases outside the gene matches: 2. CDR1 LNHDA and CDR2 SQIVND come from the germline V gene (reference sequence). CDR3 size: 13 residues. Here the CDR3 DNA reads TGTGCCAGTAGTGACAGGGGGGTAGAGACCCAGTACTTC. It translates to CASSDRGVETQYF.

CDR3 sequence: CASLPTGVGVETQYF. The CDR3 bases are TGTGCCAGCCTCCCGACAGGGGTTGGGGTGGAGACCCAGTACTTC. The J gene is TRBJ2-5, the V gene TRBV19; 8 bases map to TRBD1. Germline trimming cut 9 bases from V and 5 bases from J; bases unmatched to any gene: 14. There are 15 residues in the CDR3. CDR1 is LNHDA, CDR2 SQIVND, per germline (reference sequence).